Below are 27 T cell receptor beta chains sequenced from a single sample in a study of blood T cells in healthy people across ages. Then a second PCR, running about 7 to 11 cycles, was carried out with a sample-barcoded 5' primer and a J-beta primer mix. TCRdb itself ran the 5' RACE reads through MiXCR, one entry per CDR3 protein. The table includes around 940,000 distinct CDR3 sequences, about 51% detected once. Specimen: blood. These receptors all stem from a woman aged 55-75 years in good health.

This clonotype has a handful of counts. V is TRBV4-1 and J is TRBJ2-7; the D is unclear. Trimming took 1 base from V and 2 from J, leaving 12 bases between them. The CDR3 is 15 amino acids. In germline, CDR1 is MGHRA, CDR2 YSYEKL. CDR3: CASSQGHQATYEQYF. The CDR3 DNA reads TGCGCCAGCAGCCAAGGCCATCAAGCGACCTACGAGCAGTACTTC.

V and J are TRBV7-2 and TRBJ1-5, with 7 bases identical to TRBD1. In germline, CDR1 is SGHTA, CDR2 FQGNSA. V lost 2 bases to trimming and J lost 0 bases; unmatched junction nucleotides: 7. The CDR3 has 17 amino acids. For the CDR3, the DNA is TGTGCCAGCAGCTTAACCCGGGACAGTAATAGCAATCAGCCCCAGCATTTT. Translated: CASSLTRDSNSNQPQHF.

This clonotype was detected once. The chain is built from TRBV7-9 and TRBJ2-7, with D tentatively TRBD2 (7 bases). With 5 bases removed from V and 2 bases from J, the gap between germline ends came to 13 bases. CDR3 length equals 14 residues. The germline gives CDR1 SEHNR, CDR2 FQNEAQ (reference sequence). CDR3 sequence (DNA): TGTGCCAGCAGCCGGGGGGCGAGGACCTACGAGCAGTACTTC. Encoded protein: CASSRGARTYEQYF. Full variable domain (outside the CDR3, taken from reference TRBV7-9 and TRBJ2-7): DTGVSQNPRHKITKRGQNVTFRCDPISEHNRLYWYRQTLGQGPEFLTYFQNEAQLEKSRLLSDRFSAERPKGSFSTLEIQRTEQGDSAMYLCASSRGARTYEQYFGPGTRLTVT.

V gene TRBV10-3 combines with J gene TRBJ2-3, with D hard to call. The CDR3 extends over 12 amino acids. The V gene's germline CDR1 is ENHRY and CDR2 SYGVKD. V lost 10 bases and J lost 3, with 11 bases in between. CDR3 sequence reads: CATLDWTDTQYF. The CDR3 DNA reads as TGTGCCACCTTGGATTGGACAGATACGCAGTATTTT.

V and J are TRBV20-1 and TRBJ2-5, with 10 bases lining up with TRBD1. V gave up 6 bases and J gave up 5 bases; unmatched junction bases: 12. From germline, CDR1 is DFQATT and CDR2 SNEGSKA (reference sequence). The CDR3 runs 15 residues. CDR3 sequence (DNA): TGCAGTGCACCGACAGGGGGCGCAGGAGGGGAGACCCAGTACTTC. Translation: CSAPTGGAGGETQYF.

The gene calls are TRBV12-3 or TRBV12-4 and TRBJ1-5, with unresolved D. The CDR3 is made up of 16 amino acids. The germline V and J ends were trimmed by 5 bases and 4 bases, with 18 bases remaining between them. The CDR3 reads CASSILGPTGNQPQHF. The CDR3 region has the DNA TGTGCCAGCAGTATCCTAGGGCCAACGGGGAATCAGCCCCAGCATTTT.

The chain combines TRBV29-1 with TRBJ2-3; TRBD1 is a possible D gene (7 bases). CDR3 length equals 18 residues. Germline V gives CDR1 SQVTM, CDR2 ANQGSEA. The V end lost 5 bases, the J end lost 2 bases, and 26 bases lay between the germline ends. CDR3 DNA sequence: TGCAGCGTTAGCCCAGGGGGAGGCGGGCCCGGCCTCACAGATACGCAGTATTTT. Translation gives CSVSPGGGGPGLTDTQYF.

The gene calls are TRBV2 and TRBJ1-1; D not resolved. The V gene lost 4 bases and the J gene lost 0 bases, with 12 bases spanning the gap. The length of the CDR3 is 15 residues. Germline V gene sequence: CDR1 SNHLY, CDR2 FYNNEI. The CDR3 nucleotides are TGTGCCAGCAGTGCCGAGCTCCTAATGAACACTGAAGCTTTCTTT. Translating gives CASSAELLMNTEAFF.

V and J are TRBV4-1 and TRBJ2-4; the match to TRBD2 covers 10 bases. The J call is in doubt because the DNA end fits TRBJ2-7 better. The CDR3 sequence is 16 residues long. Germline CDR1 MGHRA, CDR2 YSYEKL. CDR3 loop: CASSQLAGVVVHEQYF. The CDR3 DNA sequence: TGCGCCAGCAGCCAGCTAGCGGGAGTGGTTGTCCACGAGCAGTACTTC.

J is TRBJ1-2 and V is TRBV2; D is possibly TRBD1 (6 bases). Trimming left V 4 bases short and J 7 bases short, with 10 bases between. Germline assignment: CDR1 SNHLY and CDR2 FYNNEI. The CDR3 has 12 residues. The CDR3 spells CASSATGTGYTF. CDR3 in DNA: TGTGCCAGCAGTGCGACAGGTACTGGCTACACCTTC.

The chain is built from TRBV4-1 and TRBJ2-7; no clear D. From germline, CDR1 is MGHRA and CDR2 YSYEKL. The CDR3 is 16 residues long. V lost 0 bases, J lost 7 bases, and 19 bases lay in between. The CDR3 nucleotides are TGCGCCAGCAGCCAAGAGGTCAAACGCCGATACAATGAGCAGTACTTC. It codes for CASSQEVKRRYNEQYF.

This clonotype was detected only once. The rearrangement uses TRBV20-1 and TRBJ2-1; D might be TRBD1 (6 bases). Germline CDR1 reads DFQATT; CDR2 reads SNEGSKA (reference sequence). The V and J ends lost 6 bases and 11 bases respectively, with 26 bases between them. CDR3 size: 15 residues. In DNA, the CDR3 is TGCAGTGCAGACCCTGAGGGACAAGCTTTATGGAAGCAGTTCTTC. Translation: CSADPEGQALWKQFF.

The V and J genes are TRBV7-9 and TRBJ2-5; 8 positions agree with TRBD2. V was pared by 3 bases and J by 4 bases, with 7 bases of the junction left unmatched. Germline V gene lookup returns CDR1 SEHNR and CDR2 FQNEAQ (reference sequence). The CDR3 spans 15 residues. The CDR3 DNA is TGTGCCAGCAGCTTGACCAAGCGGGAGCCAGAGACCCAGTACTTC. This encodes CASSLTKREPETQYF.

The V gene is TRBV7-9, the J gene TRBJ2-3; TRBD2 might be the D (6 bases). The ends were cut back, 5 bases at V and 8 bases at J, with 14 bases in the middle. The CDR3 loop spans 13 amino acids. Per the germline V gene, CDR1 is SEHNR and CDR2 is FQNEAQ (reference sequence). The CDR3 spells CASSQRAEGTQYF. CDR3 coding DNA: TGTGCCAGCAGCCAACGCGCGGAGGGTACGCAGTATTTT.

This chain joins TRBV12-3 or TRBV12-4 and TRBJ2-3; the D gene is possibly TRBD2 (6 bases). Trimming left V 4 bases short and J 5 bases short, with 22 bases between. This CDR3 is built from 17 residues. CDR3 coding DNA: TGTGCCAGCAGTTCCCTACTAGCCCCCGTGCGGTTAGATACGCAGTATTTT. This translates into CASSSLLAPVRLDTQYF.

The rearrangement uses TRBV5-1 and TRBJ2-1; TRBD2 aligns across 7 bases. Germline V CDR1 and CDR2: SGHRS, YFSETQ. V was clipped by 4 bases and J by 8 bases; unmatched bases: 18. The CDR3 contains 17 residues. This chain's CDR3 is CASSKESGGSGIDEQFF. The DNA of the CDR3 is TGCGCCAGCAGCAAAGAGAGCGGCGGGAGCGGGATTGATGAGCAGTTCTTC.

The V call is TRBV27, the J call TRBJ2-1; 10 bases agree with TRBD1. Germline CDR1 MNHEY, CDR2 SMNVEV (reference sequence). This CDR3 region has 15 residues. The junction had 4 bases not matched to a gene; V was cut back by 8 bases and J by 0 bases. CDR3 sequence: CASRRDRGSYNEQFF. In nucleotides, the CDR3 is TGTGCCAGCCGACGGGACAGGGGCTCCTACAATGAGCAGTTCTTC.

This clonotype showed up just once. This chain links TRBV5-1 with TRBJ2-1; TRBD1 is a possible D gene (6 bases). CDR3 length: 14 amino acids. Trimming removed 3 bases from V and 2 bases from J, with 9 bases in between. Germline V gives CDR1 SGHRS, CDR2 YFSETQ. CDR3 bases: TGCGCCAGCAGCTACTGGGGGCCCTACAATGAGCAGTTCTTC. It encodes CASSYWGPYNEQFF.

This sequence joins TRBV11-2 and TRBJ2-5; the D is unclear. With 1 base removed from V and 4 bases from J, the gap between germline ends came to 13 bases. Germline-derived CDR1 and CDR2 are SGHAT and FQNNGV. The CDR3 has 15 amino acids. Here the CDR3 reads CASSLAEYRVETQYF. The CDR3 coding sequence is TGTGCCAGCAGCTTAGCAGAATATAGGGTAGAGACCCAGTACTTC. Using reference TRBV11-2 and TRBJ2-5 for the parts outside the CDR3, the full variable domain is EAGVAQSPRYKIIEKRQSVAFWCNPISGHATLYWYQQILGQGPKLLIQFQNNGVVDDSQLPKDRFSAERLKGVDSTLKIQPAKLEDSAVYLCASSLAEYRVETQYFGPGTRLLVL.

This chain links TRBV3-1 with TRBJ2-3; 9 nucleotides line up with TRBD2. This CDR3 is 16 amino acids long. V was clipped by 5 bases and J by 3 bases; unmatched bases: 9. In germline, CDR1 is LGHDT, CDR2 YNNKEL (reference sequence). The DNA for the CDR3 is TGTGCCAGCAGCTTAAGGGCGGGAGGGCGGACAGATACGCAGTATTTT. Translation gives CASSLRAGGRTDTQYF.

The table lists this clonotype with a few counts. CDR3: CASSLRDSSYNEQFF. The CDR3 DNA reads as TGTGCCAGCAGCCTGCGGGACTCCTCCTACAATGAGCAGTTCTTC. The chain recombines TRBV7-9 with TRBJ2-1; TRBD2 is a possible D gene (6 bases). In germline, CDR1 is SEHNR, CDR2 FQNEAQ (reference sequence). The V end was cut by 5 bases, the J end by 0 bases, with 11 bases between. The CDR3 sequence is 15 residues long.

V is TRBV4-3 and J is TRBJ2-1; D unclear. V was cut by 0 bases and J by 2 bases, with 8 bases left in between. Per germline, CDR1 LGHNA and CDR2 YSLEER. This CDR3 spans 15 amino acids. The CDR3: CASSQDITAYNEQFF. As DNA, the CDR3 is TGCGCCAGCAGCCAAGATATTACAGCCTACAATGAGCAGTTCTTC.

The chain employs TRBV3-1 and TRBJ2-7; D gene ambiguous. The CDR3 has 15 residues. Germline CDR1 and CDR2: LGHDT and YNNKEL (reference sequence). V lost 1 base and J lost 2, with 12 bases in between. CDR3 sequence reads: CASSQGGVRTYEQYF. The DNA of the CDR3 is TGTGCCAGCAGCCAAGGTGGGGTGAGGACCTACGAGCAGTACTTC.

This rearrangement joins TRBV11-2 to TRBJ2-5; 7 bases map to TRBD2. The CDR3 sequence is 17 residues long. Per the germline V gene, CDR1 is SGHAT and CDR2 is FQNNGV. J was trimmed by 11 bases and V by 5 bases; bases with no gene match: 23. The CDR3 sequence: CASSHPVGGSTYKEQYF. Here the CDR3 DNA reads TGTGCCAGCAGCCACCCCGTGGGCGGGAGCACCTACAAGGAGCAGTACTTC.

The genes are TRBV6-1 and TRBJ1-1; TRBD1 matches 8 bases. Germline V gene lookup returns CDR1 MNHNS and CDR2 SASEGT. This CDR3 region has 14 residues. Trimming at V came to 6 bases and at J to 6 bases, leaving 9 bases not matched to a gene. CDR3 sequence: CASRATGVIAEAFF. In DNA form, the CDR3 reads TGTGCCAGCAGGGCGACAGGGGTCATAGCTGAAGCTTTCTTT.

The chain uses TRBV29-1 and TRBJ2-7; 8 bases fit TRBD2. The CDR3 extends over 13 amino acids. Germline CDR1 is SQVTM and CDR2 is ANQGSEA. V was pared by 7 bases and J by 2 bases, with 7 bases of the junction left unmatched. The DNA of the CDR3 is TGCAGCGCGAAGGGACTAGTCGCCTACGAGCAGTACTTC. Its translation is CSAKGLVAYEQYF.

The chain has TRBV28 and TRBJ2-5, with 13 positions matching TRBD2. CDR1 and CDR2 from the germline V gene are MDHEN and SYDVKM. The trim removed 5 bases at V and 11 bases at J, leaving 11 bases unmatched. This CDR3 is built from 15 residues. In nucleotides, the CDR3 is TGTGCCAGCAGTACGACTAGCGGGAGGATTTGGGAGCAGTACTTC. Encoded protein: CASSTTSGRIWEQYF.